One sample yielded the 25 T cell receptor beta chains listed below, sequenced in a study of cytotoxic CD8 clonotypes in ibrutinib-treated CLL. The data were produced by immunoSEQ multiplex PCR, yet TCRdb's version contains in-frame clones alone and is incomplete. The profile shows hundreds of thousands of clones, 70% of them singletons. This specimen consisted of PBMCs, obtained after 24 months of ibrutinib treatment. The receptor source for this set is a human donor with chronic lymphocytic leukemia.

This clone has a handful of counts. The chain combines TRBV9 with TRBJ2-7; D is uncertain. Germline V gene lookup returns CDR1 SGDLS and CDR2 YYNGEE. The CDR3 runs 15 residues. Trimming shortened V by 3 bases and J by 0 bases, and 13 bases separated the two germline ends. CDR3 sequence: CASSAFGQSSYEQYF. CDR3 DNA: TGTGCCAGCAGCGCGTTCGGGCAAAGCTCCTACGAGCAGTACTTC.

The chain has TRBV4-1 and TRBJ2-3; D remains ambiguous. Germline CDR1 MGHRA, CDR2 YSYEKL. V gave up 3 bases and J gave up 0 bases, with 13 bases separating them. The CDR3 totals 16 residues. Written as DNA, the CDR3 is TGCGCCAGCAGCCATGTCCTGCAGGTGAGCACAGATACGCAGTATTTT. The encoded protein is CASSHVLQVSTDTQYF.

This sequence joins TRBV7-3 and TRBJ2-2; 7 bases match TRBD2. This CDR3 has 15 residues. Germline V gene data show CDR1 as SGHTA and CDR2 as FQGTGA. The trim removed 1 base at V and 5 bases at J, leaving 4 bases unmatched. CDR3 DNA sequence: TGTGCCAGCAGCTTAAAAGGGAGGGGAACCGGGGAGCTGTTTTTT. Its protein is CASSLKGRGTGELFF.

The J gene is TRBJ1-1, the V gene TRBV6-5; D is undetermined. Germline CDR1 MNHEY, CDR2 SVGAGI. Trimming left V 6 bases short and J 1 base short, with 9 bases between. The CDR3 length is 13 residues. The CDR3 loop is CASRRAKNTEAFF. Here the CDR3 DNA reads TGTGCCAGCAGACGGGCCAAGAACACTGAAGCTTTCTTT.

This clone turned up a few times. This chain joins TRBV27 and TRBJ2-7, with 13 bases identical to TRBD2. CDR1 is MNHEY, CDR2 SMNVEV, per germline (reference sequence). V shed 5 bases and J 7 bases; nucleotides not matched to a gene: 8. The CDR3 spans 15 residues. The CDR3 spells CASSEGTSGNIEQYF. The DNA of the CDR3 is TGTGCCAGCAGTGAGGGGACTAGCGGGAATATTGAGCAGTACTTC.

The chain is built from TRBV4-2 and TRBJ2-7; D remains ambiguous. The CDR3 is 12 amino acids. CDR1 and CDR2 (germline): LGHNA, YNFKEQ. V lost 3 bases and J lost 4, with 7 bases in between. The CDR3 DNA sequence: TGTGCCAGCAGCCAGGCTACTTACGAGCAGTACTTC. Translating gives CASSQATYEQYF.

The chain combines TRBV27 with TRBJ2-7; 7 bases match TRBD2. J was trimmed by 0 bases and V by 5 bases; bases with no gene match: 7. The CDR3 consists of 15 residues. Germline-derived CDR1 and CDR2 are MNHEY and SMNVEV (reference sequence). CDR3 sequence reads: CASSPERDISYEQYF. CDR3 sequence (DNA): TGTGCCAGCAGTCCCGAGCGGGATATCTCCTACGAGCAGTACTTC.

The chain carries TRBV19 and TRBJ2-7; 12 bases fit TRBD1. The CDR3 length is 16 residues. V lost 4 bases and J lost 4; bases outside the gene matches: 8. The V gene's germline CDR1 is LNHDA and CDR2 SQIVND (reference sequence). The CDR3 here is CASSNPGQGAPYEQYF. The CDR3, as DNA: TGTGCCAGTAGTAACCCGGGACAGGGGGCGCCTTACGAGCAGTACTTC.

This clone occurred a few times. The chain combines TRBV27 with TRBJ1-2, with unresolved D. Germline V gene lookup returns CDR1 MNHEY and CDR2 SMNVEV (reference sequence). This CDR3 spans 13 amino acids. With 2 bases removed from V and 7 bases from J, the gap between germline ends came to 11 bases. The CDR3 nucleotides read TGTGCCAGCAGTTTAACCCCACTGGTTGGCTACACCTTC. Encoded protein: CASSLTPLVGYTF.

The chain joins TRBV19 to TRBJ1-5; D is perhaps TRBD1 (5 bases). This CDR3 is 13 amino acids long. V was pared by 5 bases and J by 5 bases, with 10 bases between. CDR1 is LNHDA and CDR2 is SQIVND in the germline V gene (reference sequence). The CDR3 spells CASSPGLHQPQHF. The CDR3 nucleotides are TGTGCCAGTAGTCCGGGGCTTCATCAGCCCCAGCATTTT.

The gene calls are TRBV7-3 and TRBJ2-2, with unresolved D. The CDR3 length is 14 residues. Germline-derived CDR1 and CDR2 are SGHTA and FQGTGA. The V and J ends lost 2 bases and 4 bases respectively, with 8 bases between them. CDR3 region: CASSLYRSTGELFF. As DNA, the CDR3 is TGTGCCAGCAGCTTATATCGAAGCACCGGGGAGCTGTTTTTT.

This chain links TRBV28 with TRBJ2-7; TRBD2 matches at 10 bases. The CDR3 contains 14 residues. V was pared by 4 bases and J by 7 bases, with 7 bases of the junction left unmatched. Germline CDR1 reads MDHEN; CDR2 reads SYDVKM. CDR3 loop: CASSSPGLALEQYF. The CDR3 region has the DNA TGTGCCAGCAGTTCCCCGGGACTAGCGTTAGAGCAGTACTTC.

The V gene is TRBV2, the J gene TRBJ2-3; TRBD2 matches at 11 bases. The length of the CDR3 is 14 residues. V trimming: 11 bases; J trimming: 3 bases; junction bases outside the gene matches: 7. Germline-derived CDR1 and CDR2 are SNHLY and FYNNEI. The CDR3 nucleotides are TGTGCCGACTCCGGGACTAGCGGAACAGATACGCAGTATTTT. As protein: CADSGTSGTDTQYF.

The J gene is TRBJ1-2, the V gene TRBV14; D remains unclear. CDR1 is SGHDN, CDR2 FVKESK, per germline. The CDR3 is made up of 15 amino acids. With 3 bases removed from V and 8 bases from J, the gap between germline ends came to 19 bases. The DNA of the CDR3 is TGTGCCAGCAGCCATCTGACTGTAGACGGAGGGGGCTACACCTTC. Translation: CASSHLTVDGGGYTF. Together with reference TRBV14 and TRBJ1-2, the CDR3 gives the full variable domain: EAGVTQFPSHSVIEKGQTVTLRCDPISGHDNLYWYRRVMGKEIKFLLHFVKESKQDESGMPNNRFLAERTGGTYSTLKVQPAELEDSGVYFCASSHLTVDGGGYTFGSGTRLTVV.

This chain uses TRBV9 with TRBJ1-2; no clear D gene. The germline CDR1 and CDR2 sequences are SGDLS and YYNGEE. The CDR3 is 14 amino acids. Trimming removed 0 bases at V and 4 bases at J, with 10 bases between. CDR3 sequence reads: CASSVEARSYGYTF. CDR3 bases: TGTGCCAGCAGCGTAGAGGCCAGGAGCTATGGCTACACCTTC.

The CDR3 DNA reads as TGCAGTGCTAATGCTCGGGGTGTGCAGTTCTTC. It codes for CSANARGVQFF. The V and J genes are TRBV20-1 and TRBJ2-1; D is possibly TRBD2 (5 bases). Deletions cut 4 bases from V and 12 bases from J, with 13 bases between. Germline loops: CDR1 DFQATT, CDR2 SNEGSKA (reference sequence). The CDR3 totals 11 residues.

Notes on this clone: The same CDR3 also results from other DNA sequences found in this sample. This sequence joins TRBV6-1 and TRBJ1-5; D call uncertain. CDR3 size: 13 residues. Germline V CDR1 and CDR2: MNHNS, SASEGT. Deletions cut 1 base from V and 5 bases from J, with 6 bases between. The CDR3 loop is CASSEEWDQPQHF. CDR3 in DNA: TGTGCCAGCAGTGAAGAATGGGATCAGCCCCAGCATTTT.

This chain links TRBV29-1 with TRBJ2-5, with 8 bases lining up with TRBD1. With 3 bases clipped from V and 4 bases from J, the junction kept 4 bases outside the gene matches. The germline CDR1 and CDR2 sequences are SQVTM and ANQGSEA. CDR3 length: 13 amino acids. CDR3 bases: TGCAGCGTTGATCGGACAGGGACAGAGACCCAGTACTTC. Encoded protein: CSVDRTGTETQYF. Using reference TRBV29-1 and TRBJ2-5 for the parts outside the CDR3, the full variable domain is SAVISQKPSRDICQRGTSLTIQCQVDSQVTMMFWYRQQPGQSLTLIATANQGSEATYESGFVIDKFPISRPNLTFSTLTVSNMSPEDSSIYLCSVDRTGTETQYFGPGTRLLVL.

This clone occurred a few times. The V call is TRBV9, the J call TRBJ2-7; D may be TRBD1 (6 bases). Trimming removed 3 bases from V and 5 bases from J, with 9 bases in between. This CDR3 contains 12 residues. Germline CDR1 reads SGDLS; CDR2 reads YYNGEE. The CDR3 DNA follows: TGTGCCAGCAGCGGACAGGACCACGAGCAGTACTTC. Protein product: CASSGQDHEQYF.

The CDR3 DNA sequence: TGTGCCAGCACGGCGGGAGACGGGTCTGAGCAGTTCTTC. This codes for CASTAGDGSEQFF. The V and J genes are TRBV6-1 and TRBJ2-1; 7 bases fit TRBD2. V shed 7 bases, J shed 9 bases, and the junction held 9 bases outside the gene matches. Per the germline V gene, CDR1 is MNHNS and CDR2 is SASEGT. CDR3 length: 13 residues.

CDR3 in DNA: TGTGCCAGCAGTTCACAGGGTGAGGTTGGCTACACCTTC. Its protein product is CASSSQGEVGYTF. The chain combines TRBV28 with TRBJ1-2; tentatively, D is TRBD1 (6 bases). The germline gives CDR1 MDHEN, CDR2 SYDVKM. CDR3 size: 13 residues. The V gene lost 4 bases and the J gene lost 7 bases, with 13 bases spanning the gap.

CDR3 sequence: CASRWTDYGYTF. The CDR3 coding sequence is TGTGCCAGCAGGTGGACAGACTATGGCTACACCTTC. The chain recombines TRBV6-6 with TRBJ1-2; D is perhaps TRBD1 (6 bases). V was trimmed by 6 bases and J by 3 bases, leaving 8 bases between them. CDR1 is MNHNY, CDR2 SVGAGI, per germline (reference sequence). The CDR3 extends over 12 amino acids.

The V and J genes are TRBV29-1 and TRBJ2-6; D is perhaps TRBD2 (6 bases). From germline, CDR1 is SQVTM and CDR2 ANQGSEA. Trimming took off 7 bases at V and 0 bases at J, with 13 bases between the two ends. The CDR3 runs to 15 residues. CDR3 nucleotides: TGCAGCGCACAAGTGGGGGGCTCTGGGGCCAACGTCCTGACTTTC. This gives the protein CSAQVGGSGANVLTF. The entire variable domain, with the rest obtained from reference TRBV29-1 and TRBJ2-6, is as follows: SAVISQKPSRDICQRGTSLTIQCQVDSQVTMMFWYRQQPGQSLTLIATANQGSEATYESGFVIDKFPISRPNLTFSTLTVSNMSPEDSSIYLCSAQVGGSGANVLTFGAGSRLTVL.

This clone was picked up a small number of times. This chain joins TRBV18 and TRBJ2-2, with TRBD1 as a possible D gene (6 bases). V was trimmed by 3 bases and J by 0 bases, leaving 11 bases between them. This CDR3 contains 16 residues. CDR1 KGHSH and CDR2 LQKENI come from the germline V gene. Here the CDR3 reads CASSPMGQSNTGELFF. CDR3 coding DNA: TGTGCCAGCTCACCCATGGGACAATCGAACACCGGGGAGCTGTTTTTT.

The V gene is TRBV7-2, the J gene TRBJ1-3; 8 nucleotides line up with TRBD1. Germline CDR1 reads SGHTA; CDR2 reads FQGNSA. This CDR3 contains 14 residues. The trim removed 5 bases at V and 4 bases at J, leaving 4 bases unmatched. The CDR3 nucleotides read TGTGCCAGCAGCGTTTGGACAGGGGGAAACACCATATATTTT. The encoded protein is CASSVWTGGNTIYF. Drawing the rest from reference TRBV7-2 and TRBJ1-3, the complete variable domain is GAGVSQSPSNKVTEKGKDVELRCDPISGHTALYWYRQSLGQGLEFLIYFQGNSAPDKSGLPSDRFSAERTGGSVSTLTIQRTQQEDSAVYLCASSVWTGGNTIYFGEGSWLTVV.